This T cell receptor beta chain is drawn from a study of response to subunit inactivated influenza vaccine listed by TCRdb under 2018. Describing the broader study: Deep quantitative profiling of the T cell receptor repertoire was used in the study to follow responses to a trivalent subunit inactivated influenza vaccine.

This clonotype appeared once. The antigen it recognizes is unknown. At one end the junction does not follow the germline gene, possibly because of a read error. The library was produced with RT-PCR. The data were produced on an Illumina HiSeq 2500. TCRdb ran its own pipeline on the public reads, namely fastp trimming at Q25 and MiXCR clone calling, and kept in-frame beta chains. Identical CDR3 protein sequences are pooled into one entry, listed with their most common genes and DNA. The sample data list approximately 250,000 distinct CDR3 sequences, and roughly an eighth of these were observed just once. The ten biggest clones cover 7.8% of the sample. General study outcomes and caveats: The authors suggested that each seasonal influenza vaccination may recruit only a limited number of new T cells.

The material sequenced was non-naive T cells sorted from PBMCs, taken roughly 2 weeks before vaccination. The sample's cell subset or site label, decoded: memory T cell fraction. The receptor was derived from a man in his fifties who received an inactivated influenza vaccine. Donor details come from another sample of the same person, matched by shared clones.

The CDR3 in this case is CGSGQERVLRIEAFF. The DNA reads TGTGGCAGCGGCCAAGAAAGGGTATTGAGGATTGAAGCTTTCTTT. This sequence uses TRBV3-1 and TRBJ1-1, with the D gene not confidently named. CDR1 and CDR2, per the germline V gene (reference sequence), are LGHDT and YNNKEL. The CDR3 holds 15 amino acids from the cysteine to the phenylalanine. Here the CDR3 DNA is all that survives: 45 bases in frame from base 1.